The 20 T cell receptor beta chains in this list originate from one sample, sequenced in a study of blood T cell repertoires in COVID-19. Profiled with immunoSEQ multiplex PCR; TCRdb holds only in-frame clones, not every one. The table lists about 210,000 clones, about 78% of them singletons. Material for sequencing was peripheral blood. The receptors stem from a woman aged 70-85 years with acute or convalescent COVID-19.

The table lists this clone with a few counts. The chain is built from TRBV30 and TRBJ2-2; 7 positions match TRBD2. Germline CDR1 GTSNPN, CDR2 SVGIG (reference sequence). V shed 5 bases, J shed 7 bases, and the junction held 10 bases outside the gene matches. The CDR3 runs to 14 residues. The chain's CDR3 is CAWERGYLSGELFF. Here the CDR3 DNA reads TGTGCCTGGGAGCGGGGCTATTTGAGCGGGGAGCTGTTTTTT. Combining the CDR3 with reference TRBV30 and TRBJ2-2 gives the whole variable domain SQTIHQWPATLVQPVGSPLSLECTVEGTSNPNLYWYRQAAGRGLQLLFYSVGIGQISSEVPQNLSASRPQDRQFILSSKKLLLSDSGFYLCAWERGYLSGELFFGEGSRLTVL.

The rearrangement joins TRBV7-2 to TRBJ2-3; a weak D match, TRBD1 (6 bases). This CDR3 is built from 15 residues. Germline values: CDR1 SGHTA, CDR2 FQGNSA. With 6 bases removed from V and 0 bases from J, the gap between germline ends came to 13 bases. CDR3 bases: TGTGCCAGCAGATTAAAAGGGGGTAGCACAGATACGCAGTATTTT. It codes for CASRLKGGSTDTQYF.

This rearrangement joins TRBV5-4 to TRBJ1-4, with TRBD1 matching 8 bases. The CDR3 consists of 14 residues. The V gene end was trimmed by 7 bases and the J gene end by 4 bases; junction bases not matched to a gene: 6. CDR1 is SGHNT, CDR2 YYREEE, per germline (reference sequence). The CDR3 loop is CASSTGQVNEKLFF. The CDR3 DNA is TGTGCCAGCTCCACGGGACAGGTTAATGAAAAACTGTTTTTT. Full variable domain (rest looked up from reference TRBV5-4 and TRBJ1-4): ETGVTQSPTHLIKTRGQQVTLRCSSQSGHNTVSWYQQALGQGPQFIFQYYREEENGRGNFPPRFSGLQFPNYSSELNVNALELDDSALYLCASSTGQVNEKLFFGSGTQLSVL.

The chain carries TRBV21-1 and TRBJ2-7; the DNA was not compared with TRBD2, the D call given in the table. TRBV21-1 is shown as a pseudogene. This CDR3 is 15 amino acids long. In DNA, the CDR3 is TGTGCCAGCAGCGCGACTAGCGGGGGTTCCTACGAGCAGTACGTC. It yields the protein CASSATSGGSYEQYV.

This chain uses TRBV11-2 with TRBJ1-2, with TRBD1 matching over 8 bases. Germline V CDR1 and CDR2: SGHAT, FQNNGV. J was trimmed by 4 bases and V by 5 bases; bases with no gene match: 3. The CDR3 contains 13 residues. The CDR3 reads CASSPDRAYGYTF. CDR3 DNA: TGTGCCAGCAGCCCGGACAGGGCCTATGGCTACACCTTC.

The gene calls are TRBV19 and TRBJ1-1, with TRBD1 matching over 9 bases. The trim removed 9 bases at V and 0 bases at J, leaving 8 bases unmatched. CDR1 LNHDA and CDR2 SQIVND come from the germline V gene (reference sequence). The CDR3 loop spans 15 amino acids. CDR3 nucleotides: TGTGCCAGGTTCGGACAGGGGAAAATGAACACTGAAGCTTTCTTT. It yields the protein CARFGQGKMNTEAFF.

V gene TRBV10-1 combines with J gene TRBJ2-3; 13 nucleotides match TRBD2. The CDR3 covers 17 residues. From germline, CDR1 is WNHNN and CDR2 SYGVQD (reference sequence). V lost 0 bases, J lost 5 bases, and 5 bases stayed unmatched. The CDR3 is CASSESRTSGGEDTQYF. CDR3 sequence (DNA): TGCGCCAGCAGTGAGTCGAGGACTAGCGGGGGTGAAGATACGCAGTATTTT.

The rearrangement joins TRBV19 to TRBJ2-3; D is perhaps TRBD1 (6 bases). Deletions cut 1 base from V and 4 bases from J, with 18 bases between. The CDR3 is 17 amino acids. Germline CDR1 is LNHDA and CDR2 is SQIVND (reference sequence). The CDR3: CASSIGNRVLVADTQYF. Written as DNA, the CDR3 is TGTGCCAGTAGTATAGGTAACAGGGTCCTCGTCGCAGATACGCAGTATTTT.

About this clone: This sample includes further DNA sequences coding for the same CDR3. The V call is TRBV7-6, the J call TRBJ2-5, with D possibly being TRBD1 (7 bases). This CDR3 has 14 amino acids. V was clipped by 3 bases and J by 4 bases, with 12 bases between them. The germline gives CDR1 SGHVS, CDR2 FNYEAQ. CDR3 DNA sequence: TGTGCCAGCAGCTTGCAGGGGGGCGGAGAGACCCAGTACTTC. Translated, it gives CASSLQGGGETQYF.

The chain recombines TRBV15 with TRBJ2-7; 7 nucleotides agree with TRBD1. The V gene's germline CDR1 is LNHNV and CDR2 YYDKDF (reference sequence). The ends lost 0 bases at V and 11 bases at J; junction bases unmatched: 4. The CDR3 is 12 amino acids. The CDR3 DNA reads TGTGCCACCAGCAGAGATCAAGGGGGCGAGTACTTC. It codes for CATSRDQGGEYF. The full variable domain, completed using reference TRBV15 and TRBJ2-7, is DAMVIQNPRYQVTQFGKPVTLSCSQTLNHNVMYWYQQKSSQAPKLLFHYYDKDFNNEADTPDNFQSRRPNTSFCFLDIRSPGLGDTAMYLCATSRDQGGEYFGPGTRLTVT.

The chain has TRBV19 and TRBJ2-2; 12 bases are shared with TRBD1. In germline, CDR1 is LNHDA, CDR2 SQIVND (reference sequence). J gave up 5 bases and V 7 bases, and 20 bases lay outside the gene matches. This CDR3 spans 20 amino acids. DNA of the CDR3: TGTGCCAGTACCCCGGACCGGGACAGGGGGCTCTTTGGGCTGACCGGGGAGCTGTTTTTT. As protein: CASTPDRDRGLFGLTGELFF. Full variable domain (missing parts from reference TRBV19 and TRBJ2-2): DGGITQSPKYLFRKEGQNVTLSCEQNLNHDAMYWYRQDPGQGLRLIYYSQIVNDFQKGDIAEGYSVSREKKESFPLTVTSAQKNPTAFYLCASTPDRDRGLFGLTGELFFGEGSRLTVL.

The rearrangement joins TRBV3-1 (or the pseudogene TRBV3-2) to TRBJ2-3; maybe TRBD1 (6 bases). V lost 5 bases and J lost 0, with 12 bases in between. Germline V gives CDR1 LGHDT, CDR2 YNNKEL (reference sequence). The CDR3 consists of 15 residues. CDR3 in amino acids: CASSGTFTSTDTQYF. CDR3 sequence (DNA): TGTGCCAGCAGCGGGACATTTACTAGCACAGATACGCAGTATTTT.

This clone was counted a few times. V is TRBV7-2 and J is TRBJ1-3; D gene uncertain. The CDR3 totals 15 residues. Trimming pared 5 bases from V and 0 bases from J, leaving 11 bases between. CDR1 and CDR2 from the germline V gene are SGHTA and FQGNSA. For the CDR3, the DNA is TGTGCCAGCAGCCTCGGGTCCTTCTCTGGAAACACCATATATTTT. This sequence encodes CASSLGSFSGNTIYF.

The sample holds a few counts of this clone. V is TRBV7-2 and J is TRBJ2-1; 11 bases match TRBD2. Germline assignment: CDR1 SGHTA and CDR2 FQGNSA. J was trimmed by 7 bases and V by 5 bases; bases with no gene match: 7. This CDR3 region has 15 residues. CDR3 sequence: CASSLIAGGRNEQFF. CDR3 DNA: TGTGCCAGCAGCCTAATAGCGGGGGGGCGAAATGAGCAGTTCTTC.

As DNA, the CDR3 is TGCGCCAGCAGCTTGGTGCCTAGTTCGAAGACCCAGTACTTC. It yields the protein CASSLVPSSKTQYF. This chain links TRBV5-1 with TRBJ2-5; D ambiguous. Germline loops: CDR1 SGHRS, CDR2 YFSETQ. The CDR3 is 14 amino acids. V was trimmed by 0 bases and J by 6 bases, leaving 12 bases between them.

The chain couples TRBV5-1 to TRBJ1-2; 9 bases are a match to TRBD1. V lost 9 bases to trimming and J lost 6 bases; unmatched junction nucleotides: 3. Per germline, CDR1 SGHRS and CDR2 YFSETQ. The CDR3 covers 11 residues. CDR3 bases: TGCGCCACCGGGACAGGGAATGGCTACACCTTC. This gives the protein CATGTGNGYTF.

The chain employs TRBV7-8 and TRBJ2-2; 14 bases align to TRBD2. The CDR3 has 17 amino acids. CDR1 is SGHVS and CDR2 is FQNEAQ in the germline V gene. Unmatched junction bases numbered 13, after V lost 3 bases and J lost 13 bases. This CDR3 is CASSFGLAGGPEGRLFF. CDR3 coding DNA: TGTGCCAGCAGCTTTGGACTAGCGGGGGGCCCGGAGGGTCGGCTGTTTTTT.

The chain links TRBV11-3 to TRBJ2-2; D uncertain. The CDR3 runs to 15 residues. Germline-derived CDR1 and CDR2 are SGHNT and YENEEA. Trimming left V 2 bases short and J 6 bases short, with 13 bases between. The CDR3 nucleotides read TGTGCCAGCAGCTTACGCCCCTCCAGTTCCGGGGAGCTGTTTTTT. The encoded protein is CASSLRPSSSGELFF.

The J gene is TRBJ1-2, the V gene TRBV6-2 or TRBV6-3; 7 positions agree with TRBD1. Trimming cost V 0 bases and J 5 bases; bases outside gene matches: 12. From germline, CDR1 is MNHEY and CDR2 SVGEGT. The CDR3 contains 17 residues. In DNA form, the CDR3 reads TGTGCCAGCAGTTACTCGAGTAGGGGGCAGGTGGAGTATGGCTACACCTTC. Protein product: CASSYSSRGQVEYGYTF.

This clone was counted only a few times. The chain couples TRBV5-1 to TRBJ1-3, with 9 bases lining up with TRBD1. V trimming: 4 bases; J trimming: 3 bases; junction bases outside the gene matches: 5. In germline, CDR1 is SGHRS, CDR2 YFSETQ. This CDR3 is 15 amino acids long. The CDR3 spells CASSGTGLGGNTIYF. CDR3 sequence (DNA): TGCGCCAGCAGCGGGACAGGGCTAGGTGGAAACACCATATATTTT. The variable domain in full, completed from reference TRBV5-1 and TRBJ1-3, reads KAGVTQTPRYLIKTRGQQVTLSCSPISGHRSVSWYQQTPGQGLQFLFEYFSETQRNKGNFPGRFSGRQFSNSRSEMNVSTLELGDSALYLCASSGTGLGGNTIYFGEGSWLTVV.